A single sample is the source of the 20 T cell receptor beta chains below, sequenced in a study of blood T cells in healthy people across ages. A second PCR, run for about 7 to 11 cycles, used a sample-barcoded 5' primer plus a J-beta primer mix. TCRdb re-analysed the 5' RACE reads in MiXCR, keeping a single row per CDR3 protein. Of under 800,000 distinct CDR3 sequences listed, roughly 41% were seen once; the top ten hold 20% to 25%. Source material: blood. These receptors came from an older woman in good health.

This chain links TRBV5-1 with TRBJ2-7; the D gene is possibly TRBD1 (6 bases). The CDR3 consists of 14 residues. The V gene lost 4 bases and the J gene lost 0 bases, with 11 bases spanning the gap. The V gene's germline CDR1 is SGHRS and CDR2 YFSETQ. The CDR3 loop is CASSVDRSSYEQYF. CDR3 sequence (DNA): TGCGCCAGCAGCGTAGACAGGAGCTCCTACGAGCAGTACTTC.

The CDR3 is CSARQAGGSFGYEQYF. The CDR3 coding sequence is TGCAGTGCTAGGCAAGCGGGGGGGAGTTTTGGGTACGAGCAGTACTTC. V gene TRBV20-1 combines with J gene TRBJ2-7; TRBD2 aligns across 10 bases. Per germline, CDR1 DFQATT and CDR2 SNEGSKA (reference sequence). This CDR3 has 16 amino acids. The trim removed 3 bases at V and 4 bases at J, leaving 12 bases unmatched.

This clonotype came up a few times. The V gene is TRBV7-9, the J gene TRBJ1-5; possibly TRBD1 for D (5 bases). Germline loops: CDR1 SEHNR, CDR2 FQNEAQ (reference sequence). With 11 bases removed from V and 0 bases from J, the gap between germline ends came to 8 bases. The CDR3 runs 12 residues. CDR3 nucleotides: TGTGCCTCGGGGGATAGCAATCAGCCCCAGCATTTT. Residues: CASGDSNQPQHF.

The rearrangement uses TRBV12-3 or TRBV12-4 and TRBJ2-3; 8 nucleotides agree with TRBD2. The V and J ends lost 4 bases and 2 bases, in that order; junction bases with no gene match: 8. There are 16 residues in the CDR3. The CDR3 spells CASSSPQLAATDTQYF. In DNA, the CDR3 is TGTGCCAGCAGTTCCCCCCAACTAGCGGCCACAGATACGCAGTATTTT.

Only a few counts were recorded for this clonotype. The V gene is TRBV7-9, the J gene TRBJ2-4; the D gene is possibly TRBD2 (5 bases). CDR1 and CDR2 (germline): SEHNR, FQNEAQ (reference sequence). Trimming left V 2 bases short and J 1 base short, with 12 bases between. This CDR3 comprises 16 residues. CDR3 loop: CASSLIGLGAKNIQYF. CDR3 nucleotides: TGTGCCAGCAGCTTAATTGGACTTGGGGCCAAAAACATTCAGTACTTC.

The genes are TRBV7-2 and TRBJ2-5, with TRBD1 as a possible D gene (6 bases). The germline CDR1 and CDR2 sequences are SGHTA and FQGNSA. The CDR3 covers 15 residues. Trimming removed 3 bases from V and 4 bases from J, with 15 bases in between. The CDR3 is CASSFQGYRAETQYF. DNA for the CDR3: TGTGCCAGCAGCTTCCAAGGGTACAGGGCAGAGACCCAGTACTTC.

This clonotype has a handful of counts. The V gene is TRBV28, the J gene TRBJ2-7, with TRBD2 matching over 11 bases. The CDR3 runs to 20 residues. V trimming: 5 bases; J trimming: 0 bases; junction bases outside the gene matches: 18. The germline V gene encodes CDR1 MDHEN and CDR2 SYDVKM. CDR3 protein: CASSPPGTSGPESHSYEQYF. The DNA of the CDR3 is TGTGCCAGCAGTCCCCCAGGGACTAGCGGCCCCGAGTCACACTCCTACGAGCAGTACTTC.

Written as DNA, the CDR3 is TGTGCCATCAGTGAGTCGAAGAACTACAATGAGCAGTTCTTC. Translated, it gives CAISESKNYNEQFF. The chain combines TRBV10-3 with TRBJ2-1; no clear D. Looked up from germline, CDR1 is ENHRY and CDR2 is SYGVKD. V dropped 0 bases and J dropped 3 bases, with 6 bases sitting between them. This CDR3 is built from 14 residues.

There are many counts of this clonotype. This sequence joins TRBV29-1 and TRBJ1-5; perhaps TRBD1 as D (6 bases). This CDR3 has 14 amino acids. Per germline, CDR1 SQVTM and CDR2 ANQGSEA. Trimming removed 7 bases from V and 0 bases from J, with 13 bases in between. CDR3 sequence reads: CSAAQGNSNQPQHF. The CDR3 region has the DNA TGCAGCGCCGCGCAGGGGAATAGCAATCAGCCCCAGCATTTT.

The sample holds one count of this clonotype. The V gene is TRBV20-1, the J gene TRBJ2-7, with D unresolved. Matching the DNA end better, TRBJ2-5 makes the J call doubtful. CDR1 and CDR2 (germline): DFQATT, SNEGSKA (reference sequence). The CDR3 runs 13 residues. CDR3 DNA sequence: TGCAGTGCCCAGGCATGGGATGGGGAGACCCAGTACTTC. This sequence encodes CSAQAWDGETQYF.

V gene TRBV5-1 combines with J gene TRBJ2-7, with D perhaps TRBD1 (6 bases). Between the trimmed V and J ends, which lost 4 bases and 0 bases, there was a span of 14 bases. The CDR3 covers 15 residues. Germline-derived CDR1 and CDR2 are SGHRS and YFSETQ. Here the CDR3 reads CASSPFTGSSYEQYF. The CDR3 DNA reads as TGCGCCAGCAGCCCGTTTACAGGGAGCTCCTACGAGCAGTACTTC.

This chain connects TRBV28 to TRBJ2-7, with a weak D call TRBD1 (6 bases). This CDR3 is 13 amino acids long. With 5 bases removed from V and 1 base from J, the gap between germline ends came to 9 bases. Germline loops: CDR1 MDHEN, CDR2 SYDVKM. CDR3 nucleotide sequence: TGTGCCAGCAGTAAGGGGGTTTCCTACGAGCAGTACTTC. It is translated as CASSKGVSYEQYF.

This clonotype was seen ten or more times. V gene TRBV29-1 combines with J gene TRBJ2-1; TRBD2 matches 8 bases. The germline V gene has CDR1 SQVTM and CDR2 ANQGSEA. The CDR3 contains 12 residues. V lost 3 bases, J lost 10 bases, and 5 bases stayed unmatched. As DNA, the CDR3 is TGCAGCGTTGACCGGGAGGGGAAAGAGCAGTTCTTC. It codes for CSVDREGKEQFF.

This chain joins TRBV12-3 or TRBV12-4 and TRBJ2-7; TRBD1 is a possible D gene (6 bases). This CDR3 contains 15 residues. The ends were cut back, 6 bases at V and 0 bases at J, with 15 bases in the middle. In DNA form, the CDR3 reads TGTGCCAGCAGGCGGATGGGACACCTCTCCTACGAGCAGTACTTC. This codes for CASRRMGHLSYEQYF.

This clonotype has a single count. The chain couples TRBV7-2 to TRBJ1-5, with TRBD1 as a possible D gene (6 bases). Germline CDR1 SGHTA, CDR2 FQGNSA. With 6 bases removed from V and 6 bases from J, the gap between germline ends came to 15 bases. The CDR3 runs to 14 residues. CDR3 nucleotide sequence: TGTGCCAGCAGGCCGGACAGCGCGGCTCAGCCCCAGCATTTT. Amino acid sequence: CASRPDSAAQPQHF.

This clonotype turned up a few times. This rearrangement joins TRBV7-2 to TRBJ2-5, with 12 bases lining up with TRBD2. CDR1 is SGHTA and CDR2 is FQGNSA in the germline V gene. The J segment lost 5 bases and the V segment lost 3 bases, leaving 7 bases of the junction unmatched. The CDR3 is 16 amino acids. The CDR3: CASSLGLAGSAETQYF. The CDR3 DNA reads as TGTGCCAGCAGCTTGGGACTAGCGGGCTCCGCCGAGACCCAGTACTTC.

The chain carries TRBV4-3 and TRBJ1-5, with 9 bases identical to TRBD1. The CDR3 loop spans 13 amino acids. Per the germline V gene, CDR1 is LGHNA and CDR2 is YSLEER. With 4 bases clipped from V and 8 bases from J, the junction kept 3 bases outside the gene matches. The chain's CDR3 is CASSRGQGEPQHF. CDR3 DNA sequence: TGCGCCAGCAGCCGGGGACAGGGAGAGCCCCAGCATTTT.

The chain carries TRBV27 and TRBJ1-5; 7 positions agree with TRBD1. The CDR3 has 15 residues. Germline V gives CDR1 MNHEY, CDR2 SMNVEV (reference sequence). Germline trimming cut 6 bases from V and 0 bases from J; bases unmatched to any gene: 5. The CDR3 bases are TGTGCCAGCAGAGCGACAGGGAATAGCAATCAGCCCCAGCATTTT. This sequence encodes CASRATGNSNQPQHF.

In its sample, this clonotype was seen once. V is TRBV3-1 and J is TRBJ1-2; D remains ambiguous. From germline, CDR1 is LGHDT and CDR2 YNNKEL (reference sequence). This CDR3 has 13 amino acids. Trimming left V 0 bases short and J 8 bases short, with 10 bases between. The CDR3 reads CASSQEVGLGYTF. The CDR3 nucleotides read TGTGCCAGCAGCCAAGAGGTCGGACTGGGCTACACCTTC.

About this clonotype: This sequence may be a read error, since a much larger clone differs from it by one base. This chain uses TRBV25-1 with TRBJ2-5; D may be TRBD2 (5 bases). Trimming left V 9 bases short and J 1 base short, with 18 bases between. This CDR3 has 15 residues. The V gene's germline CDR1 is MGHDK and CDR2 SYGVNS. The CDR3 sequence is CARRAVVRFQETQYF. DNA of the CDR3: TGTGCCAGAAGAGCGGTGGTCCGCTTCCAAGAGACCCAGTACTTC.